This TCR beta chain was observed in a study of blood T cells in healthy people across ages. This clonotype was counted ten times or more. This CDR3 comprises 13 residues. Trimming removed 9 bases from V and 9 bases from J, with 18 bases in between. CDR1 MNHEY and CDR2 SVGAGI come from the germline V gene. A J-beta primer mix and a sample-barcoded 5' primer were used in a second PCR of about 7 to 12 cycles. Every cDNA was tagged by a template-switch adaptor with 12 random nucleotides. TCRdb re-analysed the 5' RACE reads in MiXCR, keeping a single row per CDR3 protein. The data hold hundreds of thousands of distinct CDR3 sequences, with over 40% observed a single time. The study recruited healthy Caucasian donors from Russia who were aged about 6 to 90.

V and J are TRBV6-5 and TRBJ1-5; D remains ambiguous. The origin of this receptor is a woman of 80 years or more in good health. The specimen sequenced was blood. CDR3 residues: CASSSDPGSPQHF. CDR3 in DNA: TGTGCCAGTTCCTCCGACCCGGGGTCGCCCCAGCATTTT.